Listed below are T cell receptor beta chains from one sample, sequenced in a study of T-cell reconstitution after alpha-beta-depleted transplantation in children. TCRdb re-called the PCR reads through MiXCR, storing one row per CDR3 protein. This sample has 700,000 or so distinct CDR3 sequences, with around 13% found just once. The sequenced sample was PBMCs, obtained before TCRalphabeta/CD19-depleted stem cell transplant. The receptors derive from a girl aged 2 to 9 with congenital amegakaryocytic thrombocytopenia, due to receive a stem cell transplant. Both conserved end residues are part of each CDR3. A D gene is named only where the DNA matches it firmly. Clone size is given for some rows only: seen once, a few or many times, or a class if the clone is expanded.

CDR3 protein	CDR3 DNA	V gene	J gene	clone size	D gene
CATSKYRNTDTQYF	TGTGCCACCAGCAAGTACAGAAACACAGATACGCAGTATTTT	TRBV15	TRBJ2-3	many	-
CSAGTQGGNGYTF	TGCAGTGCTGGAACTCAGGGAGGAAATGGCTACACCTTC	TRBV20-1	TRBJ1-2	many	-
CSGILAGGTYEQYF	TGCAGCGGTATTCTAGCGGGAGGGACCTACGAGCAGTACTTC	TRBV29-1	TRBJ2-7	few	TRBD2
CASSRPGGQVNTEAFF	TGTGCCAGCAGTCGACCCGGGGGACAAGTGAACACTGAAGCTTTCTTT	TRBV12-3/TRBV12-4	TRBJ1-1	many	-
CSAPGFLGSTDTQYF	TGCAGTGCCCCAGGGTTTCTAGGGTCGACAGATACGCAGTATTTT	TRBV20-1	TRBJ2-3	-	-
CAIRISTGIGNTIYF	TGTGCCATCAGGATCAGTACAGGGATTGGAAACACCATATATTTT	TRBV10-3	TRBJ1-3	many	-
CATSRDLAQYF	TGTGCCACCAGCAGAGATTTGGCGCAGTATTTT	TRBV15	TRBJ2-3	many	-
CASRLDRGDTQYF	TGTGCCAGCAGGCTGGACCGGGGAGATACGCAGTATTTT	TRBV2	TRBJ2-3	many	-
CASSEFELSTDTQYF	TGTGCCAGCAGTGAATTTGAACTCAGCACAGATACGCAGTATTTT	TRBV6-1	TRBJ2-3	few	-
CASSGTGESIHEQYF	TGTGCCAGCAGCGGGACAGGGGAAAGTATCCACGAGCAGTACTTC	TRBV12-3/TRBV12-4	TRBJ2-7	few	TRBD1
CAISEKLVTGELFF	TGTGCCATCAGTGAAAAACTTGTCACCGGGGAGCTGTTTTTT	TRBV10-3	TRBJ2-2	many	-
CASSQAGGRHNEQFF	TGCGCCAGCAGCCAAGCGGGAGGGCGACACAATGAGCAGTTCTTC	TRBV5-1	TRBJ2-1	many	TRBD2
CASSRVPGGSPLHF	TGTGCCAGCAGCAGAGTCCCAGGAGGTTCACCCCTCCACTTT	TRBV7-6	TRBJ1-6	many	-
CSARDDRGFHSYEQYF	TGCAGTGCTAGAGATGACAGGGGTTTCCACTCCTACGAGCAGTACTTC	TRBV20-1	TRBJ2-7	many	TRBD1
CSAPPRAGAEAFF	TGCAGTGCTCCCCCAAGGGCTGGCGCTGAAGCTTTCTTT	TRBV20-1	TRBJ1-1	-	-
CAISRDRGNTGELFF	TGTGCCATCAGTCGGGACAGGGGTAACACCGGGGAGCTGTTTTTT	TRBV10-3	TRBJ2-2	many	TRBD1
CASSEMTGAYEQYF	TGTGCCAGCAGTGAAATGACCGGGGCCTACGAGCAGTACTTC	TRBV2	TRBJ2-7	many	-
CASSATPLGQLPIF	TGCGCCAGCAGCGCGACTCCACTGGGACAGCTTCCGATCTTC	TRBV5-1	TRBJ2-1	few	TRBD1
CSARAFGTTSYEQYF	TGCAGTGCTAGAGCTTTCGGGACGACTTCCTACGAGCAGTACTTC	TRBV20-1	TRBJ2-7	many	-
CAISESRTGTDNSPLHF	TGTGCCATCAGTGAGTCCCGGACCGGGACGGATAATTCACCCCTCCACTTT	TRBV10-3	TRBJ1-6	few	-
CSVARLAGGTDTQYF	TGCAGCGTGGCCCGACTAGCGGGAGGCACAGATACGCAGTATTTT	TRBV29-1	TRBJ2-3	few	TRBD2
CSARREYYEQFF	TGCAGTGCTAGGCGGGAGTACTATGAGCAGTTCTTC	TRBV20-1	TRBJ2-1	many	TRBD2
CASSLDSWAGAISWTDSNEQFF	TGTGCCAGCAGCTTAGATTCATGGGCCGGGGCTATCTCGTGGACAGACTCCAATGAGCAGTTCTTC	TRBV11-2	TRBJ2-1	-	-
CASSDSIRQFF	TGTGCCAGCTCAGACAGTATTCGGCAGTTCTTC	TRBV27	TRBJ2-1	many	-
CASSQFRYEQYF	TGTGCCAGCAGCCAGTTCCGATACGAGCAGTACTTC	TRBV7-2	TRBJ2-7	many	-
CASSKRLAGGWQETQYF	TGTGCCAGCAGTAAACGACTAGCGGGAGGGTGGCAAGAGACCCAGTACTTC	TRBV6-1	TRBJ2-5	few	TRBD2
CASSFSTSGNEQFF	TGTGCCAGCAGCTTTTCTACTAGCGGCAATGAGCAGTTCTTC	TRBV7-9	TRBJ2-1	many	TRBD2
CSASGSFDEQFF	TGCAGCGCGTCCGGGTCTTTTGATGAGCAGTTCTTC	TRBV29-1	TRBJ2-1	many	-
CASIQARTSGDSYNEQFF	TGTGCCAGCATCCAGGCCAGGACTAGCGGGGATTCCTACAATGAGCAGTTCTTC	TRBV2	TRBJ2-1	many	TRBD2
CASSQEIAGGSYNEQFF	TGTGCCAGCAGCCAGGAAATAGCGGGAGGGAGCTACAATGAGCAGTTCTTC	TRBV5-8	TRBJ2-1	few	TRBD2
CSATPSASETQYF	TGCAGTGCCACTCCTAGCGCTTCGGAGACCCAGTACTTC	TRBV20-1	TRBJ2-5	few	-
CATSRDWDSLNTEAFF	TGTGCCACCAGCAGAGATTGGGACAGTTTGAACACTGAAGCTTTCTTT	TRBV15	TRBJ1-1	many	TRBD1
CASSYKEKLFF	TGTGCCAGCAGTTACAAAGAAAAACTGTTTTTT	TRBV12-3/TRBV12-4	TRBJ1-4	many	-